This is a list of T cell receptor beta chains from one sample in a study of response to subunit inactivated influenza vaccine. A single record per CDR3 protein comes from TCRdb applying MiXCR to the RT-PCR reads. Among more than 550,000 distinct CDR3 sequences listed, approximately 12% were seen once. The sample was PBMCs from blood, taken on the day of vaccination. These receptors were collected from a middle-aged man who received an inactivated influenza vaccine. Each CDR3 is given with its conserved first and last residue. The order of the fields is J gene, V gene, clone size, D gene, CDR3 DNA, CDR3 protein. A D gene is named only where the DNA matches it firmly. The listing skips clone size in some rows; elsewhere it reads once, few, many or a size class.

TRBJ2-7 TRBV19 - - TGTGCCAGTAGTATCCTGGGGGGGGCGACCTACGAGCAGTACTTC CASSILGGATYEQYF
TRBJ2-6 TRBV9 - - TGTGCCAGCAGCGTAGAATTGCAACTAGGGGCCAACGTCCTGACTTTC CASSVELQLGANVLTF
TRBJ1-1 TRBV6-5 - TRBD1 TGTGCCAGCAGTTACTTGGGACAGGGGAACACTGAAGCTTTCTTT CASSYLGQGNTEAFF
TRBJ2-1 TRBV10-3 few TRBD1 TGTGCCATCCCCCCAGGGGGTCAGCAGTTCTTC CAIPPGGQQFF
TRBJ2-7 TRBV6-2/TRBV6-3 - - TGTGCCAGCAGTTACTCTGGAGGCAGGGTATCCTACGAGCAGTACTTC CASSYSGGRVSYEQYF
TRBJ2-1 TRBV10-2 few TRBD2 TGCGCCAGCAGTGATTACAGCGGGGGGGGTTACAATGAGCAGTTCTTC CASSDYSGGGYNEQFF
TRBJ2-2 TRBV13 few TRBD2 TGTGCCAGCAGCATAGCGGGAGTCCCCGGGGAGCTGTTTTTT CASSIAGVPGELFF
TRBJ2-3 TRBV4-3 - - TGCGCCAGCAGCCAAGATATCGCCCTCCAAGATACGCAGTATTTT CASSQDIALQDTQYF
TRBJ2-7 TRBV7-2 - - TGTGCCAGCAGCTTAGATCAGGGGCCAGGGGAGCAGTACTTC CASSLDQGPGEQYF
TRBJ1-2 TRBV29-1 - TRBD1 TGCAGCGTTGTCGACAGGGTAGATGGCTACACCTTC CSVVDRVDGYTF